The 9 T cell receptor beta chains in this list originate from one sample, sequenced in a study of early T cells in non-severe SARS-CoV-2 infection. One entry per CDR3 protein results from TCRdb running MiXCR on the 5' RACE reads. The sample lists 20,000 to 25,000 distinct CDR3 sequences; under 4.5% were seen once. The sequencing input was whole blood. These TCRs come from an adult who was a healthcare worker with PCR-confirmed SARS-CoV-2 infection or an uninfected control (not recorded which).

This clonotype was counted ten times or more. This chain's CDR3 is CASRLGTGAYQPQHF. In DNA form, the CDR3 reads TGTGCCAGCCGACTAGGGACAGGGGCTTATCAGCCCCAGCATTTT. The chain has TRBV27 and TRBJ1-5; 10 nucleotides agree with TRBD1. V was pared by 8 bases and J by 5 bases, with 9 bases of the junction left unmatched. Per the germline V gene, CDR1 is MNHEY and CDR2 is SMNVEV (reference sequence). The CDR3 sequence is 15 residues long.

This clonotype was picked up many times. The chain uses TRBV12-3 or TRBV12-4 and TRBJ2-1, with 8 bases identical to TRBD2. Losses at the gene ends were 7 bases for V and 0 bases for J; bases not matched to a gene: 8. This CDR3 spans 16 amino acids. The CDR3 reads CASTPTRGASYNEQFF. CDR3 nucleotide sequence: TGTGCCAGCACTCCCACGCGGGGGGCCTCCTACAATGAGCAGTTCTTC.

This clonotype is labeled as medium-sized. The chain employs TRBV7-3 and TRBJ2-2, with D tentatively TRBD1 or TRBD2 (6 bases each). The CDR3 covers 18 residues. The germline V gene encodes CDR1 SGHTA and CDR2 FQGTGA. Trimming took 0 bases from V and 6 from J, leaving 20 bases between them. The DNA for the CDR3 is TGTGCCAGCAGCTTAACGACCAACAGGGAGGTTGGTGCCGGGGAGCTGTTTTTT. Protein product: CASSLTTNREVGAGELFF.

This clonotype was picked up many times. V usage is TRBV30 and J usage is TRBJ1-4; no firm D call. V was shortened by 0 bases and J by 8 bases, with 4 bases between the two germline ends. From germline, CDR1 is GTSNPN and CDR2 SVGIG (reference sequence). The CDR3 consists of 11 residues. This CDR3 reads CAWSVEEKLFF. As DNA, the CDR3 is TGTGCCTGGAGTGTGGAGGAAAAACTGTTTTTT.

The rearrangement uses TRBV19 and TRBJ2-7, with D maybe TRBD2 (6 bases). This CDR3 contains 13 residues. Trimming took 6 bases from V and 6 from J, leaving 15 bases between them. Germline assignment: CDR1 LNHDA and CDR2 SQIVND (reference sequence). The CDR3 sequence: CASSPRSGVEQYF. The DNA of the CDR3 is TGTGCCAGTAGCCCAAGGTCGGGAGTCGAGCAGTACTTC.

This chain uses TRBV30 with TRBJ1-1; D is undetermined. Per the germline V gene, CDR1 is GTSNPN and CDR2 is SVGIG (reference sequence). V lost 4 bases to trimming and J lost 2 bases, with 11 bases between them. This CDR3 spans 13 amino acids. CDR3 residues: CAWKGLPNTEAFF. The CDR3 DNA sequence: TGTGCCTGGAAGGGCCTACCAAACACTGAAGCTTTCTTT.

This clonotype has at least ten counts. V usage is TRBV10-3 and J usage is TRBJ1-1; D ambiguous. The germline V gene encodes CDR1 ENHRY and CDR2 SYGVKD. This CDR3 region has 15 residues. Trimming left V 3 bases short and J 2 bases short, with 13 bases between. CDR3: CAISERPSINTEAFF. The DNA for the CDR3 is TGTGCCATCAGTGAACGCCCCAGCATTAACACTGAAGCTTTCTTT.

The rearrangement joins TRBV10-2 to TRBJ2-5, with no clear D. The CDR3 covers 16 residues. CDR1 is WSHSY, CDR2 SAAADI, per germline. V gave up 3 bases and J gave up 1 base, with 15 bases separating them. For the CDR3, the DNA is TGCGCCAGCAGTGATAGAAAAAAGAGAACCCAAGAGACCCAGTACTTC. Translated, it gives CASSDRKKRTQETQYF.

This clonotype has ten or more counts. This chain connects TRBV6-1 to TRBJ1-5; D is unclear. V was shortened by 5 bases and J by 7 bases, with 12 bases between the two germline ends. The CDR3 is 13 amino acids. Germline CDR1 MNHNS, CDR2 SASEGT. The CDR3 protein is CASSYGPPQPQHF. The DNA for the CDR3 is TGTGCCAGCAGTTACGGGCCGCCCCAGCCCCAGCATTTT.